This TCR beta chain emerged from a study of blood T cell repertoires in COVID-19. Study background: The analysed material was cDNA or gDNA that came from T cells, B-cell-depleted T cells, or PBMCs.

The CDR3 has 16 residues. Germline CDR1 and CDR2: MGHRA and YSYEKL. Trimming pared 4 bases from V and 8 bases from J, leaving 21 bases between. Sequenced by immunoSEQ multiplex PCR; TCRdb stores in-frame clones only, minus some. The table records tens of thousands of clones, about 80% of them present only once. The sequence came from a woman aged 70-85 years with acute or convalescent COVID-19. The chain has TRBV4-1 and TRBJ1-5; D possibly corresponds to TRBD1 (5 bases). The sequenced sample was peripheral blood. The CDR3 is CASSLSGGEGQEPQHF. The CDR3 coding sequence is TGCGCCAGCAGCCTTTCTGGGGGGGAGGGTCAGGAGCCCCAGCATTTT.